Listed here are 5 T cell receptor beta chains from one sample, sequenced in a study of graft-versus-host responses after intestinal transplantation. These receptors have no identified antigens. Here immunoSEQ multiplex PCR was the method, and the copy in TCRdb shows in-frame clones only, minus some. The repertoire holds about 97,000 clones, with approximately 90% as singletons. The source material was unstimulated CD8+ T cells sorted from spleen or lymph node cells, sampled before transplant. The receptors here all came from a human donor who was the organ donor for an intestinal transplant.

CDR3 sequence reads: CASSAGQLENYGYTF. For the CDR3, the DNA is TGTGCCAGCAGCGCAGGACAGCTAGAAAACTATGGCTACACCTTC. This sequence joins TRBV7-9 and TRBJ1-2; D may be TRBD1 (6 bases). The V end lost 5 bases, the J end lost 2 bases, and 15 bases lay between the germline ends. The CDR3 extends over 15 amino acids. Looked up from germline, CDR1 is SEHNR and CDR2 is FQNEAQ (reference sequence). The full variable domain, completed using reference TRBV7-9 and TRBJ1-2, is DTGVSQNPRHKITKRGQNVTFRCDPISEHNRLYWYRQTLGQGPEFLTYFQNEAQLEKSRLLSDRFSAERPKGSFSTLEIQRTEQGDSAMYLCASSAGQLENYGYTFGSGTRLTVV.

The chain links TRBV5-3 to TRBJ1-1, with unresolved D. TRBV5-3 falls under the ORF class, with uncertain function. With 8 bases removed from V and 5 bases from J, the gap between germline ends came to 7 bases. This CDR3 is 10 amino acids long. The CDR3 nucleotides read TGTGCCAGGCACAGAACTGAAGCTTTCTTT. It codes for CARHRTEAFF.

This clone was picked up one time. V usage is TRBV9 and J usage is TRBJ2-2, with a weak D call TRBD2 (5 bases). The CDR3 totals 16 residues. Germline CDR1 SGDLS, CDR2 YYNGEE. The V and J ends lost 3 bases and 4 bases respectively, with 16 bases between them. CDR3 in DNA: TGTGCCAGCAGCGCCGGGGATGGGCTCGGCACCGGGGAGCTGTTTTTT. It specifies CASSAGDGLGTGELFF.

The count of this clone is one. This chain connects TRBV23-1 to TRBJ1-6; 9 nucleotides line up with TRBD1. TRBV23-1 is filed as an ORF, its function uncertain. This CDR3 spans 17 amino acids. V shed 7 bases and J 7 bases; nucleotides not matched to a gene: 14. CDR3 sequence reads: CASIVVDRDRENSPLHF. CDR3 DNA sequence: TGCGCCAGCATCGTAGTGGACCGGGACAGGGAAAATTCACCCCTCCACTTT.

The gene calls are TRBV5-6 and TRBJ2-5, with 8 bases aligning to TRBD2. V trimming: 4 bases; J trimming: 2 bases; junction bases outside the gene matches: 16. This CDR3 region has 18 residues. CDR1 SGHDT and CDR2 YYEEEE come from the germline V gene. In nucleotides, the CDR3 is TGTGCCAGCAGCCGGGCTTTGGAGCGGGAGACAAATCAAGAGACCCAGTACTTC. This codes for CASSRALERETNQETQYF.